The present entry profiles one T cell receptor beta chain with its context. Its specificity is unknown. The entry originates in a study of T cells in Graves' hyperthyroidism and ophthalmopathy. General observations from the study: Most thyroid clonotypes expanded above 0.001 were also detected in blood.

No progression to ophthalmopathy during 18 months of follow-up defined stable disease. From approximately 9.5 ml of fresh peripheral blood, PBMCs were isolated. There were TCR beta CDR3 regions amplified from RNA transcripts. With the HTBI primer set, the TCR CDR3 went through a first round of RT-PCR. TCRdb used MiXCR to reprocess the multiplex PCR reads, holding one entry per CDR3 protein. The data contain around 350,000 distinct CDR3 sequences, about 18% of them singletons. The ends were cut back, 2 bases at V and 6 bases at J, with 18 bases in the middle. CDR1 is SGHRS and CDR2 is YFSETQ in the germline V gene. The CDR3 covers 15 residues.

The material sequenced was blood. The receptor comes from a woman younger than 35 with Graves' hyperthyroidism. This rearrangement joins TRBV5-1 to TRBJ2-7; D is possibly TRBD1 (6 bases). The CDR3, as DNA: TGCGCCAGCAGCTTATCAGGGGAATTGAGGGGCGAGCAGTACTTC. Translated: CASSLSGELRGEQYF.